The source of this T cell receptor beta chain is a study of OX40 agonist ivuxolimab in advanced cancers. With regard to the full study: Ivuxolimab was an agonistic, fully human IgG2 monoclonal antibody directed against OX40 (CD134), a costimulatory receptor. Intravenous ivuxolimab was administered to patients every 2 weeks at six dose levels: 0.01, 0.1, 0.3, 1.5, 3 and 10 mg/kg. Among the 52 dose-escalation patients, 19 had hepatocellular carcinoma, roughly 15 melanoma, 9 renal cell carcinoma and 9 head and neck cancer. A male proportion of roughly 85% and a mean age of approximately 61 years, ranging from 23 to 79, were recorded for the dose-escalation cohort. Patients were allowed to have had prior anti-PD-1, anti-PD-L1 or anti-CTLA-4 therapy, and less than 45% of the dose-escalation patients had previously received checkpoint inhibitors. Partial responses were achieved by three dose-escalation patients, of whom one had hepatocellular carcinoma and two had cutaneous melanoma. Peripheral TCRbeta sequencing was intended to test whether TCR sequence diversity was altered and clonal T-cell expansion was caused by ivuxolimab. The paper reports the monotherapy dose-escalation portion (N of about 51 patients) of the phase I ivuxolimab trial. Results the study describes overall, beyond this receptor: In the 0.1-3.0 mg/kg groups, partial responders had among the lowest normalized peripheral clonal expansion, particularly in CD8+ T cells. On average, CD8+ T cells showed more expanded clones than CD4+ T cells after ivuxolimab. Low levels of normalized T-cell clonal expansion were also seen in some patients who did not respond. At doses from 0.1 to 3.0 mg/kg, clonal expansion was seen in both CD4+ and CD8+ blood T cells between baseline and week 6. The antigen specificity of the clonally expanded peripheral T cells was not determined.

Patients with a history of autoimmune disease or receiving systemic immunosuppression were excluded from the trial. Peripheral blood for TCR sequencing was collected from all dose cohorts at baseline, on cycle 4 day 1, and on cycle 7 day 1. Samples came from an open-label, multicenter, first-in-human phase I dose-escalation trial of ivuxolimab. The trial enrolled adults with locally advanced or metastatic head and neck squamous cell, hepatocellular, melanoma or renal cell carcinoma. Before TCR sequencing, CD4+ T cells and CD8+ T cells were sorted from peripheral blood as separate populations. Reading from cysteine to phenylalanine, the CDR3 counts 19 amino acids. Kept here is only the CDR3 DNA, which spans 57 bases and is read in frame from base 1. The germline V gene (reference sequence) supplies CDR1 SGHNT and CDR2 YYREEE. Trimmed from V: 4 bases; trimmed from J: 4 bases; junction bases lacking a gene match: 22.

As to this clone: Its cognate antigen has yet to be identified. Base qualities were left out, and no much larger clone turns up one base away.

For sequencing of the TCRbeta CDR3 region, genomic DNA was extracted from the sorted cells. The immunoSEQ Assay was used to sequence the TCRbeta CDR3 regions. TCRdb mirrors the immuneACCESS table, restricted to in-frame sequences. Some clones are absent from its copies; in checked studies, under half trace to an unresolved V gene, and the reason for the others is unknown. The sample records 65,000 to 95,000 clones, 80% to 95% of which are singletons. Approximately 0.56% of the sample is taken by the ten largest. This specimen was CD4+ or CD8+ T cells sorted from blood, taken in a trial of the OX40 agonist ivuxolimab. The sequence is built from TRBV5-4 and TRBJ2-7; 8 central bases correspond to TRBD2. The sequence was collected from an adult with an advanced solid tumor such as melanoma, head and neck, liver or kidney cancer. In nucleotide form, the sequence is TGTGCCAGCAGCCCAGGGACACTGGGGACTCCCGGACTAGCATACGAGCAGTACTTC. It is translated as CASSPGTLGTPGLAYEQYF.